Sequencing of this T cell receptor (beta chain) was carried out in a study of shared clonotypes between healthy human individuals. Clones were read by immunoSEQ multiplex PCR, and TCRdb kept only the in-frame ones, dropping some. This sample carries approximately 2,000,000 clones, around 93% of them seen once, and the ten largest clones take around 0.38%. V was shortened by 1 base and J by 8 bases, with 12 bases between the two germline ends. The CDR3 loop spans 14 amino acids. The V gene's germline CDR1 is SGHNT and CDR2 YENEEA. The rearrangement uses TRBV11-3 and TRBJ2-1; D is unresolved. Sequenced input: naive CD4+ T cells from PBMCs. Sample subset: CD45RA+ positively selected. The TCR was taken from a man between 18 and 29 years old in good health. Some clones in this sample may be carry-over from other donors' samples. For the CDR3, the DNA is TGTGCCAGCAGCTTAGGGGCTCGCGGCGATGAGCAGTTCTTC. Translated: CASSLGARGDEQFF.